This T cell receptor (beta chain) was sequenced for a study of T cells in localized non-small cell lung cancer. Broader study findings: Adjacent uninvolved lung had the highest clonality, suggesting focused antigen responses. Heterogeneity remains possible, as sequencing covered one tumor region only. For the top 100 tumor clones, a median approximately 59 also appeared in adjacent lung.

Free of atypia, the adjacent lung was collected at least 2 cm away from the tumor margin. Repertoires were generated with immunoSEQ multiplex PCR, while TCRdb's copy carries only in-frame clones and drops some. The sample consists of around 830 clones, 22% of them appearing once. By share of the sample, this clone is large. Its antigen is not identified. V lost 2 bases to trimming and J lost 6 bases; unmatched junction nucleotides: 1. The CDR3 runs to 14 residues. Germline values: CDR1 MNHGY, CDR2 SAAAGT. Material: normal lung tissue next to the tumor, obtained before any cancer treatment. This sequence originates from a man between 40 and 70 years old with stage I lung adenocarcinoma. The chain uses TRBV6-8 and TRBJ1-2; 12 bases fit TRBD1. The CDR3 region is CASSYGTGGNGYTF. In DNA, the CDR3 is TGTGCCAGCAGTTACGGGACAGGGGGCAATGGCTACACCTTC.